The clone carrying this T cell receptor beta chain was seen a single time. The sample belongs to a study of blood T cell repertoires in COVID-19. This CDR3 has 12 residues. Trimming took 7 bases from V and 4 from J; bases not matched to a gene: 4. Germline V gives CDR1 SQVTM, CDR2 ANQGSEA. The authors' processing: Estimates of nucleated cell counts were drawn from the amplification of reference gene primers. Profiling relied on immunoSEQ multiplex PCR, and the TCRdb table lists in-frame clones only, not all of them. The V and J calls and clone size are taken from that table; D and trimming were inferred from the DNA. The table lists about 240,000 clones, about 80% of them singletons.

The sequencing input was peripheral blood. This TCR came from an elderly woman with acute or convalescent COVID-19. This rearrangement joins TRBV29-1 to TRBJ1-1; 9 positions agree with TRBD1. CDR3 bases: TGCAGCGACAGGGGGCTGGGCACTGAAGCTTTCTTT. Its protein is CSDRGLGTEAFF.